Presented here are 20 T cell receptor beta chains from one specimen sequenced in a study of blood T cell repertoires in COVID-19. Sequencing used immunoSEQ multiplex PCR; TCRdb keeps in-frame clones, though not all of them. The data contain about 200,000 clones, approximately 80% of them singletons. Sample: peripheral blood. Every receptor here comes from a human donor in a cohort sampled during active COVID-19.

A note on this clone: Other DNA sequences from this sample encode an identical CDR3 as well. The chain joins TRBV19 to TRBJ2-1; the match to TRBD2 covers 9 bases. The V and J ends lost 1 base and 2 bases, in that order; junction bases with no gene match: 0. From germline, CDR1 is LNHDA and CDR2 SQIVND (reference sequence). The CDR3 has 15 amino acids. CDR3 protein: CASSIGGRAYNEQFF. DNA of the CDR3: TGTGCCAGTAGTATAGGCGGGAGGGCCTACAATGAGCAGTTCTTC.

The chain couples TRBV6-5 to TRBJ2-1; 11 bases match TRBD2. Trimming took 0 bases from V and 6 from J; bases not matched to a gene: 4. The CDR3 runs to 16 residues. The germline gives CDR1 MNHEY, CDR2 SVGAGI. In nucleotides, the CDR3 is TGTGCCAGCAGTTACTCACTAGCGGGAGAGCTCAATGAGCAGTTCTTC. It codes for CASSYSLAGELNEQFF.

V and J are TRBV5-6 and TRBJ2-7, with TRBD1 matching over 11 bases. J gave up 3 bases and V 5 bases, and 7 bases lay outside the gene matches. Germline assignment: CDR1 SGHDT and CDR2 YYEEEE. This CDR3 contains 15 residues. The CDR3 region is CASSSVGTGGYEQYF. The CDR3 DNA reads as TGTGCCAGCAGTTCCGTCGGGACAGGGGGCTACGAGCAGTACTTC. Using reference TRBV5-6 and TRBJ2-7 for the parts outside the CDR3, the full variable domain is DAGVTQSPTHLIKTRGQQVTLRCSPKSGHDTVSWYQQALGQGPQFIFQYYEEEERQRGNFPDRFSGHQFPNYSSELNVNALLLGDSALYLCASSSVGTGGYEQYFGPGTRLTVT.

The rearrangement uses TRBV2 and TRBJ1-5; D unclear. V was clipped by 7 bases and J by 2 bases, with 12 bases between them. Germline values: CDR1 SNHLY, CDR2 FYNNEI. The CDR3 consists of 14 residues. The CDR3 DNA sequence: TGTGCCAGCACAGAGGTTATAGGCAATCAGCCCCAGCATTTT. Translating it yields CASTEVIGNQPQHF.

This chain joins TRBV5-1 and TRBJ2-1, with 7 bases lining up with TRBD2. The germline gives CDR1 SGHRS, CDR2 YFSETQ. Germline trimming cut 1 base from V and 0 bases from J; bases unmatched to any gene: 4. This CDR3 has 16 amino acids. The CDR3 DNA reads TGCGCCAGCAGCTTGTCTAGCGGAAGCTCCTACAATGAGCAGTTCTTC. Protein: CASSLSSGSSYNEQFF.

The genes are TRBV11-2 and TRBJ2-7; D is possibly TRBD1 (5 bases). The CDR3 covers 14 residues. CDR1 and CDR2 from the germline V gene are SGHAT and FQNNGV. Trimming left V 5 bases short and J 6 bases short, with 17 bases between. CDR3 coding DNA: TGTGCCAGCAGCCCAGTAGCAGGGTTGGGCGAGCAGTACTTC. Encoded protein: CASSPVAGLGEQYF.

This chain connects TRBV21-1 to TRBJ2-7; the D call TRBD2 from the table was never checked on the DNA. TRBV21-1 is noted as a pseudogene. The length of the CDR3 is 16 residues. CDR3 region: CASSKPRASGHYEQYF. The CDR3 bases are TGTGCCAGCAGCAAGCCCCGGGCTAGCGGGCATTACGAGCAGTACTTC.

In DNA form, the CDR3 reads TGTGCCAGCAGCTTCCGCGGATTAGCCCGGGGCTACACCTTC. Translating gives CASSFRGLARGYTF. The rearrangement joins TRBV5-4 to TRBJ1-2, with unresolved D. Germline V gene lookup returns CDR1 SGHNT and CDR2 YYREEE (reference sequence). Between the trimmed V and J ends, which lost 2 bases and 8 bases, there was a span of 16 bases. This CDR3 region has 14 residues.

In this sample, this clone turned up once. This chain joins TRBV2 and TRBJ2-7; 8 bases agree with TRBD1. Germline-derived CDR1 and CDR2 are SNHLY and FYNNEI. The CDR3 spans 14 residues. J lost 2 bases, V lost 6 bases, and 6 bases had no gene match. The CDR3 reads CASSSGQAAYEQYF. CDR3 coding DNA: TGTGCCAGCAGCTCGGGACAGGCAGCCTACGAGCAGTACTTC.

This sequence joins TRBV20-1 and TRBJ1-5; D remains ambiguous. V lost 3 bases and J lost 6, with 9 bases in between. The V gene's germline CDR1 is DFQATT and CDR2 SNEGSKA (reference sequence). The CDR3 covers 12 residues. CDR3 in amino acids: CSASIPGQPQHF. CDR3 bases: TGCAGTGCTAGTATCCCCGGTCAGCCCCAGCATTTT.

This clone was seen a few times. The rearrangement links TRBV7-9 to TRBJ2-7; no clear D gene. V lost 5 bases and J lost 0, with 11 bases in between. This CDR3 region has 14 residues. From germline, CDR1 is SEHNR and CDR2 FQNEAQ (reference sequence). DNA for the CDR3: TGTGCCAGCAGCCTATCAAAGAGCTCCTACGAGCAGTACTTC. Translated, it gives CASSLSKSSYEQYF.

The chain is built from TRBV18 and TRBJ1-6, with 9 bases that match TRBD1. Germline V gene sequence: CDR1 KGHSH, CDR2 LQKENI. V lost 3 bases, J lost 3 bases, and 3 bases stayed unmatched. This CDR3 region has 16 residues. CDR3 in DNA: TGTGCCAGCTCACCGGGACAGGGAGTCTATAATTCACCCCTCCACTTT. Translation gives CASSPGQGVYNSPLHF.

CDR3: CASSPGGLATIEQYF. As DNA, the CDR3 is TGTGCCAGCAGCCCTGGAGGACTAGCGACAATCGAGCAGTACTTC. This chain connects TRBV7-2 to TRBJ2-7; 9 nucleotides line up with TRBD2. This CDR3 region has 15 residues. The V gene's germline CDR1 is SGHTA and CDR2 FQGNSA. The V and J ends lost 5 bases and 6 bases, in that order; junction bases with no gene match: 11.

The CDR3 region is CASSSSQISSSGNTIYF. The CDR3 coding sequence is TGTGCCAGCAGCTCCTCACAGATCTCGAGCTCTGGAAACACCATATATTTT. The chain has TRBV7-2 and TRBJ1-3; no reliable D call. The germline V gene encodes CDR1 SGHTA and CDR2 FQGNSA. The CDR3 spans 17 residues. Trimming removed 4 bases from V and 0 bases from J, with 16 bases in between.

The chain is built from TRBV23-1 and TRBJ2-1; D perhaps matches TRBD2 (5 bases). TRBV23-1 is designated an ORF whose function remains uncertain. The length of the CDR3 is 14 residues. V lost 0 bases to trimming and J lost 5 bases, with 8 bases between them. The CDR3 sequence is CASSQSWGDNEQFF. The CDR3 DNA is TGCGCCAGCAGTCAATCGTGGGGAGACAATGAGCAGTTCTTC.

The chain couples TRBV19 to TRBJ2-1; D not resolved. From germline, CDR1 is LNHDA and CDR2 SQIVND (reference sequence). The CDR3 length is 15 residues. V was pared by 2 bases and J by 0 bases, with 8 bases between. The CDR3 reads CASSIYVSSYNEQFF. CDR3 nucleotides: TGTGCCAGTAGTATATATGTCAGCTCCTACAATGAGCAGTTCTTC.

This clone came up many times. The CDR3 DNA sequence: TGTGCCAGCAGCCGGGACAGTGGGGAGACCCAGTACTTC. It translates to CASSRDSGETQYF. The chain combines TRBV2 with TRBJ2-5; TRBD1 agrees at 7 bases. The germline CDR1 and CDR2 sequences are SNHLY and FYNNEI. Trimming removed 6 bases from V and 5 bases from J; junction bases left unmatched: 6. The CDR3 runs 13 residues.

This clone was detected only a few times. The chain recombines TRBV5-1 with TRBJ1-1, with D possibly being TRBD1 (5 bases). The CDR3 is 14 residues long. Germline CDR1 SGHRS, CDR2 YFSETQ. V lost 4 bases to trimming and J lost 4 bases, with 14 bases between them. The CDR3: CASSPSGGSTEAFF. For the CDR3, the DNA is TGCGCCAGCAGCCCGAGCGGGGGTAGCACTGAAGCTTTCTTT.

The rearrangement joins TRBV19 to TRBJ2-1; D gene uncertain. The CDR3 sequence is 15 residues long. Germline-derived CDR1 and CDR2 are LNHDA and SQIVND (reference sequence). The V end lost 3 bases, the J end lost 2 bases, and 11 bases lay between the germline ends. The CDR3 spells CASSMTQNAYNEQFF. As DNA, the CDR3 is TGTGCCAGTAGTATGACACAAAACGCCTACAATGAGCAGTTCTTC.

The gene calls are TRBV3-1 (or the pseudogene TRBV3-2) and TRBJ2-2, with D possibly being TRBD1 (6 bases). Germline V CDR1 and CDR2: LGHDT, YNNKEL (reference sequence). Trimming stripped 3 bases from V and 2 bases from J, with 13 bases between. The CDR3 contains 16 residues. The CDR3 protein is CASSHIGGRNTGELFF. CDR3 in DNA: TGTGCCAGCAGCCATATAGGGGGTCGAAACACCGGGGAGCTGTTTTTT.